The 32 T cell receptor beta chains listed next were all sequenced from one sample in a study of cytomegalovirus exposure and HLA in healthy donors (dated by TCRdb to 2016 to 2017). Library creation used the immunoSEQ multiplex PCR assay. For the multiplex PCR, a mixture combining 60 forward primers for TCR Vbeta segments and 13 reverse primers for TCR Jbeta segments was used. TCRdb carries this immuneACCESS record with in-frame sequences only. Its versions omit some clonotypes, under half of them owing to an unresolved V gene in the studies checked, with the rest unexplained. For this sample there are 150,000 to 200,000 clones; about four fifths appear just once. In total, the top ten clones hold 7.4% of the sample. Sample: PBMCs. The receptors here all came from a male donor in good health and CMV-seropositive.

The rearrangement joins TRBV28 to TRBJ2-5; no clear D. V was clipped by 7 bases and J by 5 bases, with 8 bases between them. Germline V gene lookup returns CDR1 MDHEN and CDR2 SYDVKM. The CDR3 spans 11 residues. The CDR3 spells CASTARETQYF. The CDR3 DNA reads TGTGCCAGCACCGCTAGGGAGACCCAGTACTTC.

For the CDR3, the DNA is TGTGCCAGCAGCTTGGCGGGGACAGGGTACCAGCCCCAGCATTTT. Protein sequence: CASSLAGTGYQPQHF. V is TRBV5-6 and J is TRBJ1-5; TRBD1 matches at 9 bases. This CDR3 region has 15 residues. From germline, CDR1 is SGHDT and CDR2 YYEEEE. V dropped 0 bases and J dropped 7; count of bases not matched to a gene: 5. Variable domain in full (rest from reference TRBV5-6 and TRBJ1-5): DAGVTQSPTHLIKTRGQQVTLRCSPKSGHDTVSWYQQALGQGPQFIFQYYEEEERQRGNFPDRFSGHQFPNYSSELNVNALLLGDSALYLCASSLAGTGYQPQHFGDGTRLSIL.

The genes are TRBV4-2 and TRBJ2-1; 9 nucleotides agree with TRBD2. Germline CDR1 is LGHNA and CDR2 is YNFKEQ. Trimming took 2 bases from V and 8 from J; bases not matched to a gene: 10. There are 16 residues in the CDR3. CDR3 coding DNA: TGTGCCAGCAGCCAATTTAGCGGGGGACCCTCCCATGAGCAGTTCTTC. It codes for CASSQFSGGPSHEQFF.

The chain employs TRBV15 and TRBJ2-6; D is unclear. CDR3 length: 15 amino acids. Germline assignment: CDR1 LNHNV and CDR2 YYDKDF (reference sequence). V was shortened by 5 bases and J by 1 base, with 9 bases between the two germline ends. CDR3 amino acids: CATSAERSGANVLTF. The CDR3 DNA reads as TGTGCCACCAGCGCAGAGCGATCTGGGGCCAACGTCCTGACTTTC.

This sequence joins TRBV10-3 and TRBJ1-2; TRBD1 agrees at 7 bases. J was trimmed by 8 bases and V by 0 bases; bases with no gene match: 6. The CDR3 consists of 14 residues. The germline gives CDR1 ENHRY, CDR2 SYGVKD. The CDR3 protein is CAISESQGVGGYTF. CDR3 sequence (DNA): TGTGCCATCAGTGAGTCCCAGGGGGTCGGGGGCTACACCTTC.

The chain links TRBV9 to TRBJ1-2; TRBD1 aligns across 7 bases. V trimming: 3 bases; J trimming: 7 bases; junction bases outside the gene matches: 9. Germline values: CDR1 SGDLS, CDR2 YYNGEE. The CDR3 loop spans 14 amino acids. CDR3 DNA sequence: TGTGCCAGCAGCGCAGGGGACAGTAGCTTTGGCTACACCTTC. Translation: CASSAGDSSFGYTF.

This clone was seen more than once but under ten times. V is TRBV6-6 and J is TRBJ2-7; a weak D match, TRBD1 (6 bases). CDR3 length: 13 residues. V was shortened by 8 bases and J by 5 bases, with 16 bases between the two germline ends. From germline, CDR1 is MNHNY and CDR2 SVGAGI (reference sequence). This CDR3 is CASSPTGSHEQYF. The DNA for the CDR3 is TGTGCCAGCTCTCCCACAGGGTCCCACGAGCAGTACTTC.

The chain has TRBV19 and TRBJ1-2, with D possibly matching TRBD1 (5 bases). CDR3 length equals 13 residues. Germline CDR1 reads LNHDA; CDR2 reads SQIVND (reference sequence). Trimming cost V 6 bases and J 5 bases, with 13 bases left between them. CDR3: CASSLGGVYGYTF. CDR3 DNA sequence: TGTGCCAGTAGCCTTGGAGGGGTTTATGGCTACACCTTC.

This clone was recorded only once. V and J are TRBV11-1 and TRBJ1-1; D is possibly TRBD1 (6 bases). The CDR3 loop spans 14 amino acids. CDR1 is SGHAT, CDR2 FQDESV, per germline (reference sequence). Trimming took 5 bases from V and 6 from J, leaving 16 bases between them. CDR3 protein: CASSPQGWPAEAFF. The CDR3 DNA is TGTGCCAGCAGCCCACAGGGTTGGCCGGCTGAAGCTTTCTTT.

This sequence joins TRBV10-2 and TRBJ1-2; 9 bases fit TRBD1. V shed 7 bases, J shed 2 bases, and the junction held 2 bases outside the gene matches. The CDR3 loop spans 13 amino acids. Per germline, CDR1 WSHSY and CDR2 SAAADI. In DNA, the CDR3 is TGCGCCAGCACACAGGGGGCGAACTATGGCTACACCTTC. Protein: CASTQGANYGYTF.

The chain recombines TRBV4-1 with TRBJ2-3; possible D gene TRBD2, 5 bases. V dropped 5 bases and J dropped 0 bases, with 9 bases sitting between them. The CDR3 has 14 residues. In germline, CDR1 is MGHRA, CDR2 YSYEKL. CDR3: CASSASGSTDTQYF. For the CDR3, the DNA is TGCGCCAGCAGCGCGAGCGGAAGCACAGATACGCAGTATTTT.

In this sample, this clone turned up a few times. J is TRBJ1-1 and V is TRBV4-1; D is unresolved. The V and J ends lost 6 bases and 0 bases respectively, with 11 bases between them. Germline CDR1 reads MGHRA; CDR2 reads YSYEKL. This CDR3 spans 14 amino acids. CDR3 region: CASRGLLLNTEAFF. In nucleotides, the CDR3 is TGCGCCAGCAGGGGCCTTCTTTTGAACACTGAAGCTTTCTTT.

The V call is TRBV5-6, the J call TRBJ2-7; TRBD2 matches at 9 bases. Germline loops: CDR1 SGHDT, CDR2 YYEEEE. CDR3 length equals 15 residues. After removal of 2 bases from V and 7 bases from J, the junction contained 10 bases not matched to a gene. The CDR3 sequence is CASSFLAGTHGEQYF. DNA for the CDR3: TGTGCCAGCAGCTTCCTAGCGGGGACTCACGGGGAGCAGTACTTC.

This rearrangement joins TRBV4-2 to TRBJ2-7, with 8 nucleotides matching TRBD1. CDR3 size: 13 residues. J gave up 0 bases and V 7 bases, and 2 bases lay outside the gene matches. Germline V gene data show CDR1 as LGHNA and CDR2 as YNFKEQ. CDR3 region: CASKGTGSYEQYF. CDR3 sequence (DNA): TGTGCCAGCAAAGGGACAGGCTCCTACGAGCAGTACTTC.

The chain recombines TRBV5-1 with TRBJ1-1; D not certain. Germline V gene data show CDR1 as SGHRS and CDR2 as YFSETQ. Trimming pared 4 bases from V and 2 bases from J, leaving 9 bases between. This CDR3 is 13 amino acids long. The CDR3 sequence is CASSREKNTEAFF. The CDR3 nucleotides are TGCGCCAGCAGCCGAGAGAAAAACACTGAAGCTTTCTTT.

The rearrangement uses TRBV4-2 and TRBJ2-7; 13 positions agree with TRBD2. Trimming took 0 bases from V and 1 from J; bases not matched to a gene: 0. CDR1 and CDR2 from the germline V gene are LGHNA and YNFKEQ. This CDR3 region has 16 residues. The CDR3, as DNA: TGTGCCAGCAGCCAAGAACTAGCGGGGGGGTCCTACGAGCAGTACTTC. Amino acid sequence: CASSQELAGGSYEQYF.

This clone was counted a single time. In nucleotides, the CDR3 is TGTGCCAGCAGTCTGGACAGTTCCTATGGCTACACCTTC. Encoded protein: CASSLDSSYGYTF. The chain recombines TRBV6-6 with TRBJ1-2; maybe TRBD1 (6 bases). This CDR3 has 13 amino acids. V was shortened by 5 bases and J by 4 bases, with 11 bases between the two germline ends. The germline V gene has CDR1 MNHNY and CDR2 SVGAGI (reference sequence).

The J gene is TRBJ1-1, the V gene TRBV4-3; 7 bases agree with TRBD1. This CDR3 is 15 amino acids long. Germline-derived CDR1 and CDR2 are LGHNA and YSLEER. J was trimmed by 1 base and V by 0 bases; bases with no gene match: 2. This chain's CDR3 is CASSQEGTENTEAFF. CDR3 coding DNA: TGCGCCAGCAGCCAAGAGGGGACAGAGAACACTGAAGCTTTCTTT.

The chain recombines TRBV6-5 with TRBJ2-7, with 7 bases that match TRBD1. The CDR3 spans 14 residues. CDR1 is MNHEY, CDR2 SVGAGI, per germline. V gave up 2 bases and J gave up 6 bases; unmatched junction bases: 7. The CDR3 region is CASSYDRVQTEQYF. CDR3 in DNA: TGTGCCAGCAGTTACGACAGGGTGCAAACCGAGCAGTACTTC.

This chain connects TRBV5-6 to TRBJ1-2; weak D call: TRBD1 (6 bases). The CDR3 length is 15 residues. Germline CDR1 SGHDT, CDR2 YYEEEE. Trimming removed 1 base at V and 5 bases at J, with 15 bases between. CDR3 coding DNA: TGTGCCAGCAGCTTGACCGACCCGACAGGTTATGGCTACACCTTC. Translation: CASSLTDPTGYGYTF. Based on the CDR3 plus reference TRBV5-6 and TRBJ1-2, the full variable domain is DAGVTQSPTHLIKTRGQQVTLRCSPKSGHDTVSWYQQALGQGPQFIFQYYEEEERQRGNFPDRFSGHQFPNYSSELNVNALLLGDSALYLCASSLTDPTGYGYTFGSGTRLTVV.

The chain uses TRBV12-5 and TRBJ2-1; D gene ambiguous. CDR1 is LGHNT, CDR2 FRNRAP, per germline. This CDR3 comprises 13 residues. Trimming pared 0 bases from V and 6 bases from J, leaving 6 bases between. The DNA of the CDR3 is TGTGCTAGTGGTTTGGTACTTGGCAATGAGCAGTTCTTC. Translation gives CASGLVLGNEQFF.

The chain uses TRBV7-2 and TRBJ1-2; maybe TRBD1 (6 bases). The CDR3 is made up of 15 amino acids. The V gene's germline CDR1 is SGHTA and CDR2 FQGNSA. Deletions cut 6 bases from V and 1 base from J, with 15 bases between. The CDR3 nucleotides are TGTGCCAGCAGTCGTTGGGGGGGCAGTAACTATGGCTACACCTTC. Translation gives CASSRWGGSNYGYTF.

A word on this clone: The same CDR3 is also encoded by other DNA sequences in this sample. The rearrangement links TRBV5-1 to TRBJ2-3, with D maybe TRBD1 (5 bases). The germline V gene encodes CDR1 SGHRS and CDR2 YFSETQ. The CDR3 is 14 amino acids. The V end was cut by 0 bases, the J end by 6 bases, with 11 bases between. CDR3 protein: CASSLEKGRDTQYF. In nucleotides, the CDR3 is TGCGCCAGCAGCTTGGAGAAGGGGCGCGATACGCAGTATTTT.

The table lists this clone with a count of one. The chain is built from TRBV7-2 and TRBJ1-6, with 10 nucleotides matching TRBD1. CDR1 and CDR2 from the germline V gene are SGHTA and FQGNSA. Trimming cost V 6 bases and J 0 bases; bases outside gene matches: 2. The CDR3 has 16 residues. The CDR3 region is CASRGQGTSYNSPLHF. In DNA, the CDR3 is TGTGCCAGCAGGGGACAGGGGACCTCCTATAATTCACCCCTCCACTTT.

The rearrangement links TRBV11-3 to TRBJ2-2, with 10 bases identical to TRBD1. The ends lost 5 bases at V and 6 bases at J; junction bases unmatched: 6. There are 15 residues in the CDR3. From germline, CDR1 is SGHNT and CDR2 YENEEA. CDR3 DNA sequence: TGTGCCAGCAGCACCGGGACAGGGGATGCCGGGGAGCTGTTTTTT. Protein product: CASSTGTGDAGELFF.

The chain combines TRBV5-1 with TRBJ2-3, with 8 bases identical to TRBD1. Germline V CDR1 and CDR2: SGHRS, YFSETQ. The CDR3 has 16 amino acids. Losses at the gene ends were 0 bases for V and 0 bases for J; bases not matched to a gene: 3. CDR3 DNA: TGCGCCAGCAGCTTGGTGACAGGGGTCAGCACAGATACGCAGTATTTT. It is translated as CASSLVTGVSTDTQYF.

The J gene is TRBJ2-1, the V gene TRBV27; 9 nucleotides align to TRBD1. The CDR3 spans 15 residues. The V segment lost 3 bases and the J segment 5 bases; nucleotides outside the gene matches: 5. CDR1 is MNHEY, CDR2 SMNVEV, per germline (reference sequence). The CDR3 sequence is CASSFRDRVNNEQFF. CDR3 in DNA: TGTGCCAGCAGTTTCCGGGACAGGGTGAACAATGAGCAGTTCTTC.

As DNA, the CDR3 is TGTGCCAGCAGCTTAACCGGGGGGGCGTCGGATGAGCAGTTCTTC. Residues: CASSLTGGASDEQFF. The chain uses TRBV7-3 and TRBJ2-1; 8 bases match TRBD2. In germline, CDR1 is SGHTA, CDR2 FQGTGA. The J segment lost 8 bases and the V segment lost 0 bases, leaving 6 bases of the junction unmatched. The CDR3 is 15 amino acids.

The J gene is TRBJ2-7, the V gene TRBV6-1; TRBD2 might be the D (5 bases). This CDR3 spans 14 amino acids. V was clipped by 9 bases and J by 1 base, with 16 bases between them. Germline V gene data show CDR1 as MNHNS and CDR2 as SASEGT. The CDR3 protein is CASSTRTLSYEQYF. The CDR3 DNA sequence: TGTGCCAGTAGTACTAGGACTTTATCCTACGAGCAGTACTTC.

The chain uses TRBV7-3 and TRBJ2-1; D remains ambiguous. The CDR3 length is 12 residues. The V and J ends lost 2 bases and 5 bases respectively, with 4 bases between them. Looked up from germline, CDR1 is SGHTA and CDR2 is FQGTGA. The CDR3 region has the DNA TGTGCCAGCAGCTTAGAGGACAATGAGCAGTTCTTC. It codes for CASSLEDNEQFF.

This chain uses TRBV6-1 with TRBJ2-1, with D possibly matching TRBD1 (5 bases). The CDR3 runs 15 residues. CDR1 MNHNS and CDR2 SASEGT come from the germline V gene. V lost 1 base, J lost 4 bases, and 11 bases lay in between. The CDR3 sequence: CASSEGGRAYNEQFF. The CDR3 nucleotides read TGTGCCAGCAGTGAAGGGGGCAGGGCTTACAATGAGCAGTTCTTC.

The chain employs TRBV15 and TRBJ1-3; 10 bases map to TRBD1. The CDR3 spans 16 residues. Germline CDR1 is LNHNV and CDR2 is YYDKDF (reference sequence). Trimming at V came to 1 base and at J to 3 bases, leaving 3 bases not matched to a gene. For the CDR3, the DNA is TGTGCCACCAGCAGAGGACAGGGGGCGAGTGGAAACACCATATATTTT. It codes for CATSRGQGASGNTIYF. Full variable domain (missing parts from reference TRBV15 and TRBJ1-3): DAMVIQNPRYQVTQFGKPVTLSCSQTLNHNVMYWYQQKSSQAPKLLFHYYDKDFNNEADTPDNFQSRRPNTSFCFLDIRSPGLGDTAMYLCATSRGQGASGNTIYFGEGSWLTVV.